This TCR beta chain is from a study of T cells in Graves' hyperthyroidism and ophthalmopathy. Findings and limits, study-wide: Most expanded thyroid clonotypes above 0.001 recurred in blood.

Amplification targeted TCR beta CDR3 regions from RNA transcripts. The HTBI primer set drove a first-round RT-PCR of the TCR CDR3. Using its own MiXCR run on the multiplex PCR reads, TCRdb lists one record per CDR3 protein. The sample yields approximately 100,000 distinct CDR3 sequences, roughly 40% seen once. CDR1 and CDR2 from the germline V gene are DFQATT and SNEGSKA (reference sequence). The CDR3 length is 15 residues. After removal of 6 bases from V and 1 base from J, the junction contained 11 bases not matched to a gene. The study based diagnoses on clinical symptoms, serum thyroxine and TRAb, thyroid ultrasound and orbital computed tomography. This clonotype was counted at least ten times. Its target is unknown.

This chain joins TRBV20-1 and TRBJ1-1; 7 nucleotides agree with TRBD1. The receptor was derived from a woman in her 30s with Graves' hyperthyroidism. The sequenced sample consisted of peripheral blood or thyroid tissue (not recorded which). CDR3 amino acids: CSALPPTGTNTEAFF. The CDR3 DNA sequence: TGCAGTGCCCTTCCCCCGACAGGGACGAACACTGAAGCTTTCTTT.